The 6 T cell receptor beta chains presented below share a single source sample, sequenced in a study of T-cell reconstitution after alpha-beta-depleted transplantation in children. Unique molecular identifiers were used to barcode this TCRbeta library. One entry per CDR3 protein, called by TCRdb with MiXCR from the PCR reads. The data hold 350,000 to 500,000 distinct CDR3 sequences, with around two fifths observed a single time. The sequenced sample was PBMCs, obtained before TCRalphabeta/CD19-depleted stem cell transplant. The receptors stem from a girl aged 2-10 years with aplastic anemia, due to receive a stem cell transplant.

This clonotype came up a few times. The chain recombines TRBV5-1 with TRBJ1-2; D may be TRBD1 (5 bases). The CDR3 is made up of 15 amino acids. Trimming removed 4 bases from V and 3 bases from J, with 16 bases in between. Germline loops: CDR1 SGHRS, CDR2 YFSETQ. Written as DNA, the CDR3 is TGCGCCAGCAGCGCGGGGCAGGGCAGGGACTATGGCTACACCTTC. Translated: CASSAGQGRDYGYTF.

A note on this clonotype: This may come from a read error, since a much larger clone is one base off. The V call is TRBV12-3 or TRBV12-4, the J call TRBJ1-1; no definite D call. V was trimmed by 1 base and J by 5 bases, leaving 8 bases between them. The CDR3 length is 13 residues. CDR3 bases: TGTGCCAGCAGTTTAGGTATGCATACTGAAGCTTTCTTT. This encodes CASSLGMHTEAFF.

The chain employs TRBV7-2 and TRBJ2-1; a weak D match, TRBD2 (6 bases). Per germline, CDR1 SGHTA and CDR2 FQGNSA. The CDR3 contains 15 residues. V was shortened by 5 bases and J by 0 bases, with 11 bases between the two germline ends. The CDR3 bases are TGTGCCAGCAGCATCGAGACTAGCTCCTACAATGAGCAGTTCTTC. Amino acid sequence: CASSIETSSYNEQFF.

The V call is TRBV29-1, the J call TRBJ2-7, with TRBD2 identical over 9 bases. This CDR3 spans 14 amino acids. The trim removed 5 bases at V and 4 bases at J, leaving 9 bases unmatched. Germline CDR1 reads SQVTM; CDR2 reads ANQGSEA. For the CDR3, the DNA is TGCAGCGTTCGACGGCGGGAGGGCCAGTACGAGCAGTACTTC. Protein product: CSVRRREGQYEQYF.

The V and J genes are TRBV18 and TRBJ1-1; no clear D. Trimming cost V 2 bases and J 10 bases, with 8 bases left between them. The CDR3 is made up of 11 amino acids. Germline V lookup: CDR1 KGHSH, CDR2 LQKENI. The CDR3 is CASSPGEGAFF. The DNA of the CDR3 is TGTGCCAGCTCACCAGGGGAGGGAGCTTTCTTT.

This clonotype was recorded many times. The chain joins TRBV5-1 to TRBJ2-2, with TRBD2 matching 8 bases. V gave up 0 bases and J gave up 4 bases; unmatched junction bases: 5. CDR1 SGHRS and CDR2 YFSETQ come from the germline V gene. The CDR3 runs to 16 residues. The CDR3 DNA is TGCGCCAGCAGCTTGGGCGCGGGAGGACTCACCGGGGAGCTGTTTTTT. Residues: CASSLGAGGLTGELFF.